This TCR beta chain was found in a study of response to subunit inactivated influenza vaccine. General study results and limits: Only a handful of new T cells, the authors suggested, are recruited with each seasonal influenza vaccination.

Trimming shortened V by 2 bases and J by 2 bases, and 10 bases separated the two germline ends. From germline, CDR1 is MNHEY and CDR2 SVGEGT. CDR3 length: 15 amino acids. As to this clonotype: Its antigen is unidentified.

TCRdb re-called the RT-PCR reads with MiXCR, one entry per CDR3 protein. The table records 550,000 to 800,000 distinct CDR3 sequences, approximately 14% of them present only once. This specimen consisted of PBMCs from blood, obtained about 13 days after vaccination. This sequence originates from a man aged 50 or older who received an inactivated influenza vaccine. The V and J genes are TRBV6-2 or TRBV6-3 and TRBJ2-1, with no clear D. The CDR3 sequence: CASSYNTTTYNEQFF. The CDR3 nucleotides read TGTGCCAGCAGTTACAACACGACCACCTACAATGAGCAGTTCTTC.